This T cell receptor beta chain was found in a study of cytomegalovirus exposure and HLA in healthy donors. The wider study: HLA-typed donors were the source of 90 million or so unique TCRs, which an early data release held.

Study outcomes and limitations: Analysis performed later found 16,000 or so TCR beta sequences associated with HLA alleles at 0.05 false discovery rate.

The length of the CDR3 is 13 residues. Germline V CDR1 and CDR2: MRHNA, SNTAGT. The PCR employed 60 Vbeta primers together with 13 Jbeta primers. Assay: immunoSEQ multiplex PCR; the TCRdb copy retains only in-frame clones and omits some. The table lists over 110,000 clones, about three quarters of them singletons. Worth noting for this clone: Antigen specificity is unknown. Germline and junction disagree at one end, which may indicate a read error.

This chain connects TRBV6-4 to TRBJ1-1; D remains unclear. This TCR was sampled from a male donor in good health and CMV-seropositive. Source material: PBMCs. Here the CDR3 DNA reads TGTGCCAGCAGTGGTGCGTTCGGAGGTGAAGCTTCCTTT. Its protein is CASSGAFGGEASF.